This TCR beta chain was captured by sequencing in a study of blood T cell repertoires in COVID-19. On the study more broadly: In each case, the material was cDNA or gDNA derived from T cells, B-cell-depleted T cells, or PBMCs.

Deletions cut 6 bases from V and 7 bases from J, with 18 bases between. Per the germline V gene, CDR1 is MNHEY and CDR2 is SVGAGI. This CDR3 is built from 14 residues. Here immunoSEQ multiplex PCR was the method, and the copy in TCRdb shows in-frame clones only, minus some. The sample records 70,000 or so clones, 79% being singletons. The sequencing input was peripheral blood. This receptor was obtained from a human donor in a cohort sampled during active COVID-19. The rearrangement uses TRBV6-5 and TRBJ1-1; D is possibly TRBD1 (6 bases). CDR3 in amino acids: CASRAGGADFEAFF. CDR3 nucleotides: TGTGCCAGCAGGGCCGGGGGGGCAGATTTTGAAGCTTTCTTT.